The clone carrying this T cell receptor beta chain was picked up many times. The germline CDR1 and CDR2 sequences are SNHLY and FYNNEI. CDR3 size: 16 residues. Trimming stripped 4 bases from V and 9 bases from J, with 19 bases between. This specimen belongs to a study of regulatory T cells in long-lasting Graves disease. Time point meaning: newly diagnosed GD, antithyroid drugs for less than 3 months. PBMCs were the source of the RNA used for TCR sequencing. Construction of TCR beta libraries relied on iRepertoire HTBI primers and on Arm-PCR targeting CDR3 regions. TCRdb fed the multiplex PCR reads into MiXCR, producing one record per CDR3 protein. The sample includes 420,000 or so distinct CDR3 sequences, around 15% of them seen just once. The sample was also reused in another study, on T cells in Graves' hyperthyroidism and ophthalmopathy.

The chain combines TRBV2 with TRBJ1-6; TRBD1 might be the D (5 bases). This sample comprised peripheral blood mononuclear cells (PBMCs), obtained at new diagnosis, from a patient treated with antithyroid drugs. The TCR comes from a woman between 18 and 30 years old with Graves disease. CDR3 sequence reads: CASSGQGLPFGSPLHF. The CDR3 DNA sequence: TGTGCCAGCAGTGGCCAGGGACTTCCCTTCGGTTCACCCCTCCACTTT.